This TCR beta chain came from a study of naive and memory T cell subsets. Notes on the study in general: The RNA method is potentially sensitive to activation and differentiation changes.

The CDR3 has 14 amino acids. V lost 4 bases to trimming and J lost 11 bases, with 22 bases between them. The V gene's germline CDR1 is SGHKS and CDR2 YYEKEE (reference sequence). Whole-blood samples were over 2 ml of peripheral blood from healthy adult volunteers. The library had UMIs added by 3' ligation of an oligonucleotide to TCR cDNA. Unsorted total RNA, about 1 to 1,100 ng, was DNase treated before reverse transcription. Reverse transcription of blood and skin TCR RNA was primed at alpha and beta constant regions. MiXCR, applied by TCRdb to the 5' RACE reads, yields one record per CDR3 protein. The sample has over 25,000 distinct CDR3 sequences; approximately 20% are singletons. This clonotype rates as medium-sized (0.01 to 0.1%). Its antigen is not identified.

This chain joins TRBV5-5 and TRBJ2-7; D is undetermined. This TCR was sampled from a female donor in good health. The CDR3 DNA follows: TGTGCCAGCAGCGATTCCGAAGGGCGGCTTAGAGAGTACTTC. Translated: CASSDSEGRLREYF.